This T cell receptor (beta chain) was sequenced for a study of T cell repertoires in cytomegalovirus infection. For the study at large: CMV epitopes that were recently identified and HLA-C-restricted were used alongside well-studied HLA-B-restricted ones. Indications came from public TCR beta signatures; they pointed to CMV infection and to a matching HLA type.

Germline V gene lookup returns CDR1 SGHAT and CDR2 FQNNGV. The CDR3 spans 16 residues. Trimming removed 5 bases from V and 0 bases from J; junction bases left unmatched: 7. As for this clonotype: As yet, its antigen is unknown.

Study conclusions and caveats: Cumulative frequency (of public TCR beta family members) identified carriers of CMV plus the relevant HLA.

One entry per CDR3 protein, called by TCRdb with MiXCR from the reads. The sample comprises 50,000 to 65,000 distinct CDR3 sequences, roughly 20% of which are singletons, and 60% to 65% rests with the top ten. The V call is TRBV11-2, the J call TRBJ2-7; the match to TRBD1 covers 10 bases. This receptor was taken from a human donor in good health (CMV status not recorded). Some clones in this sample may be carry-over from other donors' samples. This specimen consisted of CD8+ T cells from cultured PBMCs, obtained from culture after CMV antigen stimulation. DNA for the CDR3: TGTGCCAGCAGCCCTTATGGGACAGGGGTCTCCTACGAGCAGTACTTC. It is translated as CASSPYGTGVSYEQYF.